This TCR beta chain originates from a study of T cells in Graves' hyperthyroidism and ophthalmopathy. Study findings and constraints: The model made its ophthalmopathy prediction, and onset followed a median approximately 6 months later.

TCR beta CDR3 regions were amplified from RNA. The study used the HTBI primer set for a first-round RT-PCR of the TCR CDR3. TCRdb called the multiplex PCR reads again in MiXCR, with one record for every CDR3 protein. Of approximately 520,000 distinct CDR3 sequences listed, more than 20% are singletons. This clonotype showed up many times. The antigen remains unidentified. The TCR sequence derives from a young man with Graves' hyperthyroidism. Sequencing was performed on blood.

The CDR3 loop is CSAPPGQGFF. The CDR3 DNA reads TGCAGTGCGCCTCCGGGACAGGGCTTCTTT. The chain links TRBV20-1 to TRBJ1-1, with 9 bases fitting TRBD1. The CDR3 sequence is 10 residues long. The germline V gene encodes CDR1 DFQATT and CDR2 SNEGSKA (reference sequence). Unmatched junction bases numbered 7, after V lost 6 bases and J lost 14 bases.